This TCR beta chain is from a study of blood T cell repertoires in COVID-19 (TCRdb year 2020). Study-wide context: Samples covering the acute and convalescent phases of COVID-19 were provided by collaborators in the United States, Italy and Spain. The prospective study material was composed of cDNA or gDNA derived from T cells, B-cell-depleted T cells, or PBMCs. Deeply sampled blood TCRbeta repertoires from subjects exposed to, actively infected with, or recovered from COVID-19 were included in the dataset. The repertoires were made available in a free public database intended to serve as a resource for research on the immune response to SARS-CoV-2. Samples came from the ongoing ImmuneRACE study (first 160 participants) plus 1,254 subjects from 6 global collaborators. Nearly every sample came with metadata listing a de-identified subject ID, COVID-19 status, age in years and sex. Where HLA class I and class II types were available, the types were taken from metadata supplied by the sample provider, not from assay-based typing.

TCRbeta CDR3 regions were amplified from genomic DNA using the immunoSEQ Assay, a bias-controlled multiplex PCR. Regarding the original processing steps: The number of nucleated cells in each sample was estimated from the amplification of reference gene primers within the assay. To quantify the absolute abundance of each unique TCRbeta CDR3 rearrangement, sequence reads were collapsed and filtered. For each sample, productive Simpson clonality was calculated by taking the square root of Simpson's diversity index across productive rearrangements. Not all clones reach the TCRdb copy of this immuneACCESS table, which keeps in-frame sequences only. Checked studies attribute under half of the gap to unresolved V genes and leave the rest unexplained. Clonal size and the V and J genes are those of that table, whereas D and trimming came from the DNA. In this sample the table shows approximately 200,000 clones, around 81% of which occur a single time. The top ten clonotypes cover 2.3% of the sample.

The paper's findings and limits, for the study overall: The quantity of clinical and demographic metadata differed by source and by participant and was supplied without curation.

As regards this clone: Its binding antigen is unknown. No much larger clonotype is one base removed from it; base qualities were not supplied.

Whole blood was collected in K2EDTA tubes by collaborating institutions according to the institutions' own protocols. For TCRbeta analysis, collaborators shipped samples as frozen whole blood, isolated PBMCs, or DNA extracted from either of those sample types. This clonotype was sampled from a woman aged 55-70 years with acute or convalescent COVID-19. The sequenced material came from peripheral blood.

For the CDR3, the sequence is CAWDPGQSYEQYF. The nucleotide sequence reads TGTGCCTGGGACCCGGGACAGAGCTACGAGCAGTACTTC. In this chain, TRBV30 is recombined with TRBJ2-7; 7 central nucleotides agree with TRBD1. The germline V gene (reference sequence) specifies GTSNPN as CDR1 and SVGIG as CDR2. Trimming removed 5 bases from V and 3 bases from J; the gene matches leave 7 bases unexplained. The CDR3 covers 13 residues, taking in both the cysteine and the phenylalanine. CDR3 DNA is the only sequence kept; it has 39 bases, read in frame from the first base.